Listed below are T cell receptor beta chains from one sample, sequenced in a study of shared clonotypes between healthy human individuals. TCRdb's table, derived via immunoSEQ multiplex PCR, lists solely in-frame clones and lacks some. Among a few hundred thousand clones, roughly 91% were seen once, and the ten largest hold about 17%. The source material was memory CD8+ T cells sorted from blood. The receptor set was obtained from a man between 18 and 35 years old in good health. CDR3s include the opening cysteine and the closing phenylalanine or tryptophan. The D gene is left open where the match is weak. Clone size is stated in some rows and not others, as once, few, many or a class when expanded.

D gene: TRBD2; clone size: .; V gene: TRBV5-6; J gene: TRBJ2-7; CDR3 DNA: TGTGCCAGCAGCTTGGCCTCCGGGACTAGCGGGAGGTACGAGCAGTACTTC; CDR3 protein: CASSLASGTSGRYEQYF
D gene: .; clone size: .; V gene: TRBV27; J gene: TRBJ2-3; CDR3 DNA: TGTGCCAGCTCAAGGGTCGAAACCACAGATACGCAGTATTTT; CDR3 protein: CASSRVETTDTQYF
D gene: TRBD2; clone size: .; V gene: TRBV6-5; J gene: TRBJ2-1; CDR3 DNA: TGTGCCAGCAGTTACCCTAGCGGATCCTACAATGAGCAGTTCTTC; CDR3 protein: CASSYPSGSYNEQFF
D gene: TRBD2; clone size: .; V gene: TRBV27; J gene: TRBJ2-1; CDR3 DNA: TGTGCCAGCAGTAGGGCGGGAGATAGCAATGAGCAGTTCTTC; CDR3 protein: CASSRAGDSNEQFF
D gene: .; clone size: once; V gene: TRBV7-8; J gene: TRBJ2-2; CDR3 DNA: TGTGCCAGCAGCTTAGGGCGGGCCTCCCCCACCGGGGAGCTGTTTTTT; CDR3 protein: CASSLGRASPTGELFF
D gene: TRBD1; clone size: .; V gene: TRBV2; J gene: TRBJ2-7; CDR3 DNA: TGTGCCAGCAGTGAGGGACAGCCTAACTACGAGCAGTACTTC; CDR3 protein: CASSEGQPNYEQYF
D gene: TRBD1; clone size: .; V gene: TRBV7-6; J gene: TRBJ2-7; CDR3 DNA: TGTGCCAGCAGCCACGGGACAGGGGACTACGAGCAGTACTTC; CDR3 protein: CASSHGTGDYEQYF
D gene: TRBD1; clone size: .; V gene: TRBV18; J gene: TRBJ2-5; CDR3 DNA: TGTGCCAGCTCACCGGGGACAGCTGAGGTTTGGGATTGGACCCAGTACTTC; CDR3 protein: CASSPGTAEVWDWTQYF
D gene: TRBD1; clone size: .; V gene: TRBV25-1; J gene: TRBJ2-3; CDR3 DNA: TGTGCCAGCAGTGGGGCCGGGACAGGGAGCACAGATACGCAGTATTTT; CDR3 protein: CASSGAGTGSTDTQYF
D gene: TRBD2; clone size: many; V gene: TRBV6-4; J gene: TRBJ2-6; CDR3 DNA: TGTGCCAGCAGTGACGGGACTAGCGGCTCTGGGGCCAACGTCCTGACTTTC; CDR3 protein: CASSDGTSGSGANVLTF
D gene: TRBD2; clone size: .; V gene: TRBV7-9; J gene: TRBJ2-1; CDR3 DNA: TGTGCCAGCAGCTCCACTAGCGGCCTGGGGGAGCAGTTCTTC; CDR3 protein: CASSSTSGLGEQFF
D gene: .; clone size: .; V gene: TRBV23-1; J gene: TRBJ1-1; CDR3 DNA: TGCGCCAGTAGTGGGACTTTTCTTGAAGCTTTCTTT; CDR3 protein: CASSGTFLEAFF
D gene: TRBD2; clone size: .; V gene: TRBV27; J gene: TRBJ2-3; CDR3 DNA: TGTGCCAGCAGTTTATCCCCCCTTCTAGCGGGGACGGGGAATACGCAGTATTTT; CDR3 protein: CASSLSPLLAGTGNTQYF
D gene: TRBD2; clone size: once; V gene: TRBV18; J gene: TRBJ2-3; CDR3 DNA: TGTGCCAGCTCACCTACTAGCGGGGGGGAAACAGATACGCAGTATTTT; CDR3 protein: CASSPTSGGETDTQYF
D gene: TRBD1; clone size: .; V gene: TRBV5-5; J gene: TRBJ2-7; CDR3 DNA: TGTGCCAGCAGCCCTCTCCTGGGGACAGGGTCCTACGAGCAGTACTTC; CDR3 protein: CASSPLLGTGSYEQYF
D gene: .; clone size: once; V gene: TRBV7-9; J gene: TRBJ2-7; CDR3 DNA: TGTGCCAGCACCTATACCGGGACGGGGACCCCCTACGAGCAGTACTTC; CDR3 protein: CASTYTGTGTPYEQYF
D gene: .; clone size: .; V gene: TRBV4-3; J gene: TRBJ2-7; CDR3 DNA: TGCGCCAGCAGCCCGGCTACCAGGGGTGCCGAGCAGTACTTC; CDR3 protein: CASSPATRGAEQYF
D gene: TRBD1; clone size: .; V gene: TRBV9; J gene: TRBJ1-2; CDR3 DNA: TGTGCCAGCAGCGTAGTTGGACAGGGCTATGGCTACACCTTC; CDR3 protein: CASSVVGQGYGYTF
D gene: TRBD1; clone size: .; V gene: TRBV4-1; J gene: TRBJ1-1; CDR3 DNA: TGCGCCAGCAGCCATGGGACAGGGGGTCTGAACACTGAAGCTTTCTTT; CDR3 protein: CASSHGTGGLNTEAFF
D gene: .; clone size: .; V gene: TRBV11-2; J gene: TRBJ1-6; CDR3 DNA: TGTGCCAGCAGCTTACAGGGGTATAATTCACCCCTCCACTTT; CDR3 protein: CASSLQGYNSPLHF
D gene: .; clone size: .; V gene: TRBV4-1; J gene: TRBJ2-7; CDR3 DNA: TGCGCCAGCAGCCAAGAGTTCGGCTACGAGCAGTACTTC; CDR3 protein: CASSQEFGYEQYF
D gene: .; clone size: .; V gene: TRBV11-2; J gene: TRBJ2-1; CDR3 DNA: TGTGCCAGCAGCTTAGTTAGGGCCGACAATGAGCAGTTCTTC; CDR3 protein: CASSLVRADNEQFF
D gene: .; clone size: .; V gene: TRBV11-2; J gene: TRBJ2-2; CDR3 DNA: TGTGCCAGCAGCCCAAATACCGACGGGGAGCTGTTTTTT; CDR3 protein: CASSPNTDGELFF
D gene: .; clone size: .; V gene: TRBV6-1; J gene: TRBJ2-5; CDR3 DNA: TGTGCCAGCAGTGGGGACTTCCAAGAGACCCAGTACTTC; CDR3 protein: CASSGDFQETQYF
D gene: TRBD2; clone size: .; V gene: TRBV13; J gene: TRBJ2-7; CDR3 DNA: TGTGCCAGCAGCCGGACTAGCGGGAGTCTGAACGAGCAGTACTTC; CDR3 protein: CASSRTSGSLNEQYF
D gene: .; clone size: few; V gene: TRBV4-1; J gene: TRBJ2-3; CDR3 DNA: TGCGCCAGCAGCCAAGATCGCCAGGCCCTCTTGGATACGCAGTATTTT; CDR3 protein: CASSQDRQALLDTQYF
D gene: TRBD2; clone size: .; V gene: TRBV7-9; J gene: TRBJ2-5; CDR3 DNA: TGTGCCAGCAGCTTAGTTGGTAGCGGGGTAGAGACCCAGTACTTC; CDR3 protein: CASSLVGSGVETQYF
D gene: .; clone size: .; V gene: TRBV27; J gene: TRBJ2-3; CDR3 DNA: TGTGCCAGCAGTGAACTGCGGGATACGCAGTATTTT; CDR3 protein: CASSELRDTQYF
D gene: .; clone size: .; V gene: TRBV27; J gene: TRBJ2-7; CDR3 DNA: TGTGCCAGCAGTTTATCGTTGGGGGACCGACACTACGAGCAGTACTTC; CDR3 protein: CASSLSLGDRHYEQYF
D gene: .; clone size: .; V gene: TRBV27; J gene: TRBJ2-7; CDR3 DNA: TGTGCCAGCAGTCTCTGGAGGGGATCCTACGAGCAGTACTTC; CDR3 protein: CASSLWRGSYEQYF
D gene: .; clone size: .; V gene: TRBV5-6; J gene: TRBJ1-2; CDR3 DNA: TGTGCCAGCAGCTTGGATTGGGGTTCTGAAGGCTACACCTTC; CDR3 protein: CASSLDWGSEGYTF
D gene: .; clone size: .; V gene: TRBV30; J gene: TRBJ1-2; CDR3 DNA: TGTGCCTGGAGTGTGGGAGTTTATGGCTACACCTTC; CDR3 protein: CAWSVGVYGYTF
D gene: .; clone size: .; V gene: TRBV11-2; J gene: TRBJ2-7; CDR3 DNA: TGTGCCAGCGGGATCCTGGAGACCTACGAGCAGTACTTC; CDR3 protein: CASGILETYEQYF
D gene: .; clone size: .; V gene: TRBV6-1; J gene: TRBJ2-1; CDR3 DNA: TGTGCCAGCAGTGAGGTCGCGGTTCCCTACAATGAGCAGTTCTTC; CDR3 protein: CASSEVAVPYNEQFF
D gene: .; clone size: once; V gene: TRBV4-3; J gene: TRBJ1-1; CDR3 DNA: TGCGCCAGCAGCCAAGATGAGGCAGGGACGGGAGCTTTCTTT; CDR3 protein: CASSQDEAGTGAFF
D gene: TRBD1; clone size: .; V gene: TRBV6-5; J gene: TRBJ1-2; CDR3 DNA: TGTGCCAGCAGTTACGACTCAGGGGGTGGCTACACCTTC; CDR3 protein: CASSYDSGGGYTF
D gene: .; clone size: .; V gene: TRBV5-1; J gene: TRBJ1-4; CDR3 DNA: TGCGCCAGCAGCTTGGAAGGGGAAGGAACTAATGAAAAACTGTTTTTT; CDR3 protein: CASSLEGEGTNEKLFF
D gene: .; clone size: .; V gene: TRBV2; J gene: TRBJ2-7; CDR3 DNA: TGTGCCAGCAGTGATATAGCCTTCTACGAGCAGTACTTC; CDR3 protein: CASSDIAFYEQYF